A single T cell receptor beta chain is shown here with its context. The antigen is unknown. This CDR3 is also generated by other DNA sequences in the sample. This entry belongs to a study of shared clonotypes between healthy human individuals. Overall study results and limits: Unshared clonotypes carried lower generation probabilities than those common to all four donors.

As originally analysed: In the immunoSEQ data, sequences were junction-only and lacked quality scores, so filtering differed. Produced via immunoSEQ multiplex PCR; TCRdb's table is partial and in-frame only. V, J and clone size derive from that table, while D and trimming were established from the DNA sequence. The sample comprises about 2,100,000 clones, 93% of which are singletons, and 1.5% to 2% rests with the top ten. Naive CD8 isolation took CD45RO-negative cells positively selected for CCR7 and excluded terminally differentiated effector memory CD45RA+ cells. Among the donors, all were Caucasian adults who lived in Nashville, Tennessee. The source material was naive CD8+ T cells from PBMCs. The source of this sequence is a man between 18 and 29 years old in good health. Some clones in this sample may be carry-over from other donors' samples.

Written as DNA, the CDR3 is TGTGCCAGCAGTTTTGGGACGGGAACCTACGAGCAGTACTTC. Translation: CASSFGTGTYEQYF. This rearrangement joins TRBV5-6 to TRBJ2-7; D assignment may be TRBD1 or TRBD2 (5 bases each). This CDR3 spans 14 amino acids. Trimming took off 5 bases at V and 2 bases at J, with 14 bases between the two ends. Germline CDR1 reads SGHDT; CDR2 reads YYEEEE.